The 17 T cell receptor beta chains presented below share a single source sample, sequenced in a study of shared clonotypes between healthy human individuals. Assay used: immunoSEQ multiplex PCR; TCRdb lists only in-frame clones, some missing. The table records about 1 million clones, around 82% of them present only once. The sample consisted of memory CD4+ T cells from PBMCs. As to subset: CD45RA-negative fraction. The origin of the receptors is a man aged 18 to 30 in good health. Some clones in this sample may be carry-over from other donors' samples.

The V and J genes are TRBV5-1 and TRBJ2-2; TRBD2 matches 13 bases. Looked up from germline, CDR1 is SGHRS and CDR2 is YFSETQ. The CDR3 totals 18 residues. V was clipped by 2 bases and J by 0 bases; unmatched bases: 4. In DNA form, the CDR3 reads TGCGCCAGCAGCTTACTAGCGGGAGGGATTACGAACACCGGGGAGCTGTTTTTT. As protein: CASSLLAGGITNTGELFF.

The chain recombines TRBV15 with TRBJ1-2; D unclear. The ends were cut back, 0 bases at V and 7 bases at J, with 9 bases in the middle. The CDR3 has 13 residues. Germline-derived CDR1 and CDR2 are LNHNV and YYDKDF (reference sequence). The CDR3 is CATSRDRSGGYTF. For the CDR3, the DNA is TGTGCCACCAGCAGAGATAGGAGCGGTGGCTACACCTTC.

This chain joins TRBV2 and TRBJ1-4; 8 nucleotides align to TRBD1. Germline CDR1 reads SNHLY; CDR2 reads FYNNEI. The CDR3 consists of 14 residues. V lost 5 bases and J lost 8; bases outside the gene matches: 7. CDR3 DNA: TGTGCCAGCAGTACTCGGACAGGGCTCGAAAAACTGTTTTTT. Translation gives CASSTRTGLEKLFF.

This clone showed up just a few times. The CDR3 coding sequence is TGTGCCAGCTCACCAGTACAGGATGAAGCTTTCTTT. This sequence encodes CASSPVQDEAFF. The chain links TRBV18 to TRBJ1-1, with D maybe TRBD1 (5 bases). This CDR3 has 12 amino acids. Germline V gene sequence: CDR1 KGHSH, CDR2 LQKENI. V was clipped by 2 bases and J by 7 bases, with 8 bases between them.

This clone was seen many times. The chain combines TRBV7-9 with TRBJ1-1; the match to TRBD1 covers 7 bases. The CDR3 spans 14 residues. Per the germline V gene, CDR1 is SEHNR and CDR2 is FQNEAQ (reference sequence). V was clipped by 7 bases and J by 1 base; unmatched bases: 6. CDR3 residues: CASIRTGANTEAFF. Written as DNA, the CDR3 is TGTGCCAGCATCCGCACAGGGGCGAACACTGAAGCTTTCTTT.

The chain is built from TRBV18 and TRBJ1-1; D uncertain. The ends were cut back, 5 bases at V and 3 bases at J, with 4 bases in the middle. This CDR3 comprises 11 residues. CDR1 is KGHSH and CDR2 is LQKENI in the germline V gene. DNA for the CDR3: TGTGCCAGCTCAACGGACACTGAAGCTTTCTTT. This translates into CASSTDTEAFF.

In this sample, this clone turned up once. This sequence joins TRBV9 and TRBJ2-7; 9 nucleotides match TRBD1. Germline CDR1 and CDR2: SGDLS and YYNGEE. This CDR3 contains 13 residues. V shed 3 bases and J 4 bases; nucleotides not matched to a gene: 2. In nucleotides, the CDR3 is TGTGCCAGCAGCGCCGGGACAGGGTACGAGCAGTACTTC. Translated, it gives CASSAGTGYEQYF.

The table lists this clone with a few counts. V usage is TRBV28 and J usage is TRBJ2-3; TRBD1 matches 9 bases. V lost 8 bases to trimming and J lost 1 base; unmatched junction nucleotides: 16. Germline-derived CDR1 and CDR2 are MDHEN and SYDVKM. CDR3 length: 18 amino acids. The CDR3 loop reads CASRPNTGRTGGTDTQYF. The CDR3, as DNA: TGTGCCAGCCGTCCAAACACCGGCCGGACAGGGGGCACAGATACGCAGTATTTT.

This clone came up a few times. The rearrangement joins TRBV14 to TRBJ2-1; no firm D call. The CDR3 runs to 11 residues. Trimming stripped 0 bases from V and 9 bases from J, with 3 bases between. The germline gives CDR1 SGHDN, CDR2 FVKESK. CDR3 residues: CASSQEVEQFF. The CDR3 DNA reads TGTGCCAGCAGCCAAGAGGTTGAGCAGTTCTTC.

The chain recombines TRBV2 with TRBJ2-2; 7 bases fit TRBD1. The V segment lost 5 bases and the J segment 4 bases; nucleotides outside the gene matches: 7. CDR1 SNHLY and CDR2 FYNNEI come from the germline V gene. The CDR3 covers 15 residues. CDR3 sequence reads: CASSNRGAITGELFF. CDR3 coding DNA: TGTGCCAGCAGTAACAGGGGTGCCATCACCGGGGAGCTGTTTTTT.

The rearrangement uses TRBV27 and TRBJ1-1; the D is unclear. This CDR3 has 12 residues. Germline assignment: CDR1 MNHEY and CDR2 SMNVEV (reference sequence). V was shortened by 6 bases and J by 7 bases, with 12 bases between the two germline ends. CDR3: CASRTQIGEAFF. The CDR3 region has the DNA TGTGCCAGCAGGACCCAAATTGGTGAAGCTTTCTTT.

The chain employs TRBV2 and TRBJ2-5; possibly TRBD1 for D (5 bases). Germline V gene lookup returns CDR1 SNHLY and CDR2 FYNNEI. The length of the CDR3 is 15 residues. The V gene lost 3 bases and the J gene lost 2 bases, with 13 bases spanning the gap. The CDR3 DNA reads as TGTGCCAGCAGTGACGACGGACAACTTCAAGAGACCCAGTACTTC. Protein product: CASSDDGQLQETQYF.

The chain is built from TRBV4-3 and TRBJ1-1; 7 bases map to TRBD1. The V gene's germline CDR1 is LGHNA and CDR2 YSLEER. V gave up 1 base and J gave up 1 base; unmatched junction bases: 9. The CDR3 totals 17 residues. This CDR3 is CASSQGLTGQRNTEAFF. The CDR3 DNA reads as TGCGCCAGCAGCCAAGGTTTGACGGGACAGAGGAACACTGAAGCTTTCTTT.

The rearrangement joins TRBV29-1 to TRBJ2-5; TRBD2 matches 8 bases. The V segment lost 6 bases and the J segment 6 bases; nucleotides outside the gene matches: 9. CDR3 length: 13 residues. The germline V gene has CDR1 SQVTM and CDR2 ANQGSEA. CDR3 nucleotides: TGCAGCGTCTCAGCGGGAGCCCCCAAGACCCAGTACTTC. Protein product: CSVSAGAPKTQYF.

J is TRBJ1-5 and V is TRBV29-1, with D hard to call. The germline CDR1 and CDR2 sequences are SQVTM and ANQGSEA. The ends were cut back, 7 bases at V and 2 bases at J, with 12 bases in the middle. The CDR3 sequence is 13 residues long. This CDR3 reads CSAVPSGNQPQHF. CDR3 in DNA: TGCAGCGCTGTCCCCAGCGGCAATCAGCCCCAGCATTTT.

The chain couples TRBV5-4 to TRBJ1-2; possibly TRBD1 for D (5 bases). CDR3 length: 14 amino acids. Germline V gene data show CDR1 as SGHNT and CDR2 as YYREEE (reference sequence). V was cut by 0 bases and J by 4 bases, with 10 bases left in between. The CDR3 reads CASSLVGDGYGYTF. Written as DNA, the CDR3 is TGTGCCAGCAGCTTGGTCGGGGACGGCTATGGCTACACCTTC. Full variable domain (remainder filled in from reference TRBV5-4 and TRBJ1-2): ETGVTQSPTHLIKTRGQQVTLRCSSQSGHNTVSWYQQALGQGPQFIFQYYREEENGRGNFPPRFSGLQFPNYSSELNVNALELDDSALYLCASSLVGDGYGYTFGSGTRLTVV.

The V and J genes are TRBV5-5 and TRBJ1-1; no definite D call. The germline gives CDR1 SGHKS, CDR2 YYEKEE (reference sequence). V was shortened by 2 bases and J by 4 bases, with 9 bases between the two germline ends. CDR3 length: 13 residues. This chain's CDR3 is CASSFDGVTEAFF. The CDR3 bases are TGTGCCAGCAGCTTTGACGGGGTCACTGAAGCTTTCTTT. The whole variable domain, filled in from reference TRBV5-5 and TRBJ1-1, reads DAGVTQSPTHLIKTRGQQVTLRCSPISGHKSVSWYQQVLGQGPQFIFQYYEKEERGRGNFPDRFSARQFPNYSSELNVNALLLGDSALYLCASSFDGVTEAFFGQGTRLTVV.